This T cell receptor beta chain was observed in a study of CD8 T cells in Susac syndrome. Random hexamers were used to reverse transcribe an amount of roughly 0.5 to 1 ug RNA. TCRdb re-called the immunoSEQ multiplex PCR reads through MiXCR, storing one row per CDR3 protein. The data hold hundreds of thousands of distinct CDR3 sequences, with around 83% observed a single time. The CDR3 covers 12 residues. Germline CDR1 LGHNA, CDR2 YNFKEQ. V was shortened by 2 bases and J by 4 bases, with 5 bases between the two germline ends. The V and J genes are TRBV4-2 and TRBJ2-5, with no clear D. The TCR was taken from a human donor with multiple sclerosis. Sequenced material: CD8+ T cells from PBMCs. CDR3 sequence reads: CASSQISETQYF. The CDR3 DNA reads TGTGCCAGCAGCCAAATATCAGAGACCCAGTACTTC.